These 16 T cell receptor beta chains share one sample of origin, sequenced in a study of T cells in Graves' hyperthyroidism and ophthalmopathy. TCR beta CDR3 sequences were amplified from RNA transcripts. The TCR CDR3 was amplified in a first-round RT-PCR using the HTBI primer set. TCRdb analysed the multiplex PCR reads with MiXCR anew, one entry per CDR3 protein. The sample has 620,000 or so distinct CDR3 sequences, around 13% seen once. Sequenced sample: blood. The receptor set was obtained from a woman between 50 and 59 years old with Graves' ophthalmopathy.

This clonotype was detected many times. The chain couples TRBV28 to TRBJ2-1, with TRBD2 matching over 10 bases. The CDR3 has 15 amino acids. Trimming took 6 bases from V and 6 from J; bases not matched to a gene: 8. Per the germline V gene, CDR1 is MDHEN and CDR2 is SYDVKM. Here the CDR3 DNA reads TGTGCCAGCAGACCCACTAGCGGGATGCCCAATGAGCAGTTCTTC. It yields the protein CASRPTSGMPNEQFF.

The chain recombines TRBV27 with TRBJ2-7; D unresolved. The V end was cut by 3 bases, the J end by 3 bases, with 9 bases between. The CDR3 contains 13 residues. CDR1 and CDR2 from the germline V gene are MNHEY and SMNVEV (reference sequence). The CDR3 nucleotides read TGTGCCAGCAGTTTGACGGCGATCTACGAGCAGTACTTC. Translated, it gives CASSLTAIYEQYF.

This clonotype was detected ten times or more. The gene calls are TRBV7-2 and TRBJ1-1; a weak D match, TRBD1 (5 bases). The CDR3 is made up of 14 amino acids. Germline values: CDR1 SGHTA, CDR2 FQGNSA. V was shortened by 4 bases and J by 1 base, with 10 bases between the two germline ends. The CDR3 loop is CASSSITGNTEAFF. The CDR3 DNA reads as TGTGCCAGCAGCTCCATCACAGGGAACACTGAAGCTTTCTTT.

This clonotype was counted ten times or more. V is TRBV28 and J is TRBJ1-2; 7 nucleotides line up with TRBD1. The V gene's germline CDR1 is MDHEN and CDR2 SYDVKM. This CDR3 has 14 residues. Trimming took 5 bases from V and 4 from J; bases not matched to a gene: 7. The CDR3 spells CASSERTGSYGYTF. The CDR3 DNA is TGTGCCAGCAGTGAGAGGACAGGATCCTATGGCTACACCTTC.

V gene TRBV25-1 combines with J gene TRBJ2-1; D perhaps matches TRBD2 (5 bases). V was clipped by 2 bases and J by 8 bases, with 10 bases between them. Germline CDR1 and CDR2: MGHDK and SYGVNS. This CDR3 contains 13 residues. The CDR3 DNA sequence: TGTGCCAGCAGTGAAACTAGTATGGATGAGCAGTTCTTC. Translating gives CASSETSMDEQFF.

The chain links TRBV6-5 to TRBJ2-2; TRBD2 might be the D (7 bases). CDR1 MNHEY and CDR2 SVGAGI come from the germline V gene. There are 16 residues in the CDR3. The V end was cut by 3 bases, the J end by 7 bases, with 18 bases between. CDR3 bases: TGTGCCAGCAGTTATAGTGGGAGGGGGAGTGGCGGGGAGCTGTTTTTT. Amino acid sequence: CASSYSGRGSGGELFF.

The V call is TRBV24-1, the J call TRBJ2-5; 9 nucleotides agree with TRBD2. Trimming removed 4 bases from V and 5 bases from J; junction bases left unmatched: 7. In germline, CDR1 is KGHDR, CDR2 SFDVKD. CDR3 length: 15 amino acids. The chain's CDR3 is CATSEVAGERETQYF. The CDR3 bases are TGTGCCACCAGTGAAGTAGCGGGAGAACGGGAGACCCAGTACTTC.

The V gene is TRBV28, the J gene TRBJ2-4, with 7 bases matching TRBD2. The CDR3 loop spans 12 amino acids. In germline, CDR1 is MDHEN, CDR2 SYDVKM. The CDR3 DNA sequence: TGTGTCTCGTCGGGAGCGGGGAACATTCAGTACTTC. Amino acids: CVSSGAGNIQYF. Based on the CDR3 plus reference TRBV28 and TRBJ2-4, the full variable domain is DVKVTQSSRYLVKRTGEKVFLECVQDMDHENMFWYRQDPGLGLRLIYFSYDVKMKEKGDIPEGYSVSREKKERFSLILESASTNQTSMYLCVSSGAGNIQYFGAGTRLSVL.

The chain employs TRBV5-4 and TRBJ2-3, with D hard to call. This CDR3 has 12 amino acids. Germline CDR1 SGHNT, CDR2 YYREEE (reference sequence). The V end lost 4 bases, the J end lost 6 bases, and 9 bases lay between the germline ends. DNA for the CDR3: TGTGCCAGCAGCCCCAGCCATGATACGCAGTATTTT. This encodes CASSPSHDTQYF.

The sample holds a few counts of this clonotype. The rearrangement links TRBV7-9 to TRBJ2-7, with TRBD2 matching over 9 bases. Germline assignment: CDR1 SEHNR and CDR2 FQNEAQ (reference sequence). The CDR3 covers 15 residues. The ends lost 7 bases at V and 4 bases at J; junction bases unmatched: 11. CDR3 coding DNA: TGTGCCAGCATCAAAACGTCGGGACTAGCTTACGAGCAGTACTTC. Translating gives CASIKTSGLAYEQYF.

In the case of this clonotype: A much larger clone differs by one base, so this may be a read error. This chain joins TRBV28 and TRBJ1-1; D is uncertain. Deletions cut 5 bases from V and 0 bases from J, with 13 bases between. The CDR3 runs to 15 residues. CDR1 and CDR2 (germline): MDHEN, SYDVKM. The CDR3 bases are TGTGCCAGCAGTCTCCCCCAGCTCATGAACACTGAAGCTTTCTTT. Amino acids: CASSLPQLMNTEAFF.

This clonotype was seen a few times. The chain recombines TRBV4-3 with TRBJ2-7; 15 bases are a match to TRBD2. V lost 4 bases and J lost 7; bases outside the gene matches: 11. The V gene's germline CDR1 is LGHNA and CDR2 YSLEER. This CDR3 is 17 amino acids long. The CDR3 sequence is CASSLTVGLAGGGEQYF. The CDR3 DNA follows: TGCGCCAGCAGCCTGACGGTGGGACTAGCGGGAGGTGGAGAGCAGTACTTC.

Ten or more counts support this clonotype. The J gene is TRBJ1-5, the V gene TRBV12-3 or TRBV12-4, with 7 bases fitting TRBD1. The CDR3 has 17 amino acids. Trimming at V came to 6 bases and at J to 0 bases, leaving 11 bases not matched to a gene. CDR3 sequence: CASSPGTVSHSNQPQHF. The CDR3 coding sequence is TGTGCCAGCAGCCCCGGGACAGTCTCACATAGCAATCAGCCCCAGCATTTT.

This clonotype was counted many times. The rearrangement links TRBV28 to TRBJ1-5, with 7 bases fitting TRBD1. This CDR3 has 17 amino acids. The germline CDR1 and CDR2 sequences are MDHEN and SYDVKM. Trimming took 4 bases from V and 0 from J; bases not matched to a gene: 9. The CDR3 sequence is CASSSPQGDFSNQPQHF. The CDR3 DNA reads TGTGCCAGCAGTTCCCCGCAGGGGGATTTTAGCAATCAGCCCCAGCATTTT.

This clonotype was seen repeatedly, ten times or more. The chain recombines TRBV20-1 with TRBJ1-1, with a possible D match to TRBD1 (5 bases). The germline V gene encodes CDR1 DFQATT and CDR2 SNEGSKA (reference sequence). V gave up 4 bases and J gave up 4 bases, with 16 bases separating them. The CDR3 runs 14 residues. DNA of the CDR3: TGCAGTGCTACTTCGGGACCTAGGGGCACTGAAGCTTTCTTT. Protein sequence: CSATSGPRGTEAFF.

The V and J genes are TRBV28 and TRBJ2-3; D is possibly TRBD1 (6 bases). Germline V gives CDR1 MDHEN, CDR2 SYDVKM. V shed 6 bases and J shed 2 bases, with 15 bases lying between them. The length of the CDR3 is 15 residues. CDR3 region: CASRGATPNTDTQYF. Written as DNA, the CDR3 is TGTGCCAGCAGGGGGGCTACCCCAAACACAGATACGCAGTATTTT.